In its sample, the clone carrying this T cell receptor (beta chain) was seen a few times. Libraries were prepared by immunoSEQ multiplex PCR; TCRdb keeps only in-frame clonotypes and omits some of them. The sample contains 100,000 to 120,000 clones, approximately 90% of which appear only once. Germline-derived CDR1 and CDR2 are KGHDR and SFDVKD. The CDR3 loop spans 14 amino acids. V was trimmed by 5 bases and J by 3 bases, leaving 9 bases between them. These data belong to a study of blood T cell repertoires in COVID-19. In the study overall: Samples representing acute and convalescent COVID-19 were sourced from the United States, Italy and Spain. Nucleic acid was either cDNA or gDNA, and it came from T cells, B-cell-depleted T cells, or PBMCs.

This clonotype originated in a woman between 50 and 59 years old with acute or convalescent COVID-19. The V call is TRBV24-1, the J call TRBJ2-2; possibly TRBD2 for D (6 bases). Sequencing was done on a sample of peripheral blood. This chain's CDR3 is CATSAGVHTGELFF. The CDR3 nucleotides are TGTGCCACCAGTGCGGGAGTGCACACCGGGGAGCTGTTTTTT.